This TCR beta chain was captured in a study of blood T cell repertoires in COVID-19. Using immunoSEQ multiplex PCR, the repertoire was profiled, and TCRdb retains in-frame clones only, with some absent. The sample records hundreds of thousands of clones, about four fifths being singletons. Trimming left V 7 bases short and J 3 bases short, with 10 bases between. The germline V gene encodes CDR1 ENHRY and CDR2 SYGVKD. This CDR3 has 13 amino acids. Individuals drawn from around 25 US areas were roughly 18 to 100 years old. Allocation to cohorts depended on clinical history reported by the participants. This clonotype originated in a woman in her forties or fifties who had been exposed to COVID-19. The V gene is TRBV10-3, the J gene TRBJ1-3; possibly TRBD1 for D (6 bases). Input material: PBMCs or T cells enriched from blood (not recorded which). CDR3 loop: CAIIQQGGNTIYF. The CDR3 region has the DNA TGTGCCATCATCCAACAGGGTGGAAACACCATATATTTT.